This T cell receptor (beta chain) comes out of a study of OX40 agonist ivuxolimab in advanced cancers. Across the whole study: Clinicians treated patients with ivuxolimab, an agonistic anti-OX40 (CD134) antibody. Study-wide points: The investigators did not determine what antigen specificity the expanded peripheral T cells had.

V was shortened by 5 bases and J by 9 bases, with 14 bases between the two germline ends. This CDR3 spans 13 amino acids. Looked up from germline, CDR1 is SGHTA and CDR2 is FQGNSA. Concerning this clone itself: Its antigen is as yet unknown.

Using immunoSEQ multiplex PCR, the repertoire was profiled, and TCRdb retains in-frame clones only, with some absent. The profile covers tens of thousands of clones, with 84% appearing a single time and about 4.8% taken by the ten largest. This sample comprised CD4+ or CD8+ T cells sorted from blood, obtained in a trial of the OX40 agonist ivuxolimab. The V and J genes are TRBV7-2 and TRBJ2-1; D remains unclear. The receptor was isolated from an adult with an advanced solid tumor such as melanoma, head and neck, liver or kidney cancer. The CDR3 loop is CASSPRGSFEQFF. CDR3 sequence (DNA): TGTGCCAGCAGCCCGCGTGGGTCGTTTGAGCAGTTCTTC.